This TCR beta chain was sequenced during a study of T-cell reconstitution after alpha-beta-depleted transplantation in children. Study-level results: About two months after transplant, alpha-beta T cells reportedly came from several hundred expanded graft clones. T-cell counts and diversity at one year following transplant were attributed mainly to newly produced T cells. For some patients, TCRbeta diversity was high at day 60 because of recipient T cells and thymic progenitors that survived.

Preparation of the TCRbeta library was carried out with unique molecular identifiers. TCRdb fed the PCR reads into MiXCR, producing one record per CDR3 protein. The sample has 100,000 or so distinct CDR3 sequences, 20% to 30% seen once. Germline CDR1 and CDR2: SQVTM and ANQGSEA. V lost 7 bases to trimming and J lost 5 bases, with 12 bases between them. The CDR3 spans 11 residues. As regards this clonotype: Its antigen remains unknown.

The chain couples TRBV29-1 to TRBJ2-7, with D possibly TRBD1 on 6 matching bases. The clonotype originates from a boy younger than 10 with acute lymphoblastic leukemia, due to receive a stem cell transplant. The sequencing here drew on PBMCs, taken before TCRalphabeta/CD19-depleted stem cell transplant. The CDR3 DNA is TGCAGCGGTGGACAGATTGACGAGCAGTACTTC. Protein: CSGGQIDEQYF.